The clone carrying this TCR beta chain was seen a few times. The antigen is not known. V was shortened by 2 bases and J by 8 bases, with 12 bases between the two germline ends. The CDR3 has 13 amino acids. CDR1 is MNHNY and CDR2 is SVGAGI in the germline V gene (reference sequence). This specimen belongs to a study of blood T cells in healthy people across ages. Whole-study findings and limits: Possibly, changes in expanded clonotypes were confounded because donor CMV status was unknown.

A sample-barcoded 5' primer and a J-beta primer mix were used in a second PCR of roughly 6 to 11 cycles. Each CDR3 protein is one row after TCRdb ran MiXCR on the 5' RACE reads. The sample has 550,000 to 700,000 distinct CDR3 sequences, 25% to 30% seen once; the top ten hold around 18%. The sequencing input was blood. The rearrangement uses TRBV6-6 and TRBJ1-1, with D tentatively TRBD1 (5 bases). The clonotype was recovered from a woman in her 70s in good health. The CDR3 reads CASSYPQAEEAFF. The CDR3, as DNA: TGTGCCAGCAGTTACCCACAGGCAGAAGAAGCTTTCTTT.